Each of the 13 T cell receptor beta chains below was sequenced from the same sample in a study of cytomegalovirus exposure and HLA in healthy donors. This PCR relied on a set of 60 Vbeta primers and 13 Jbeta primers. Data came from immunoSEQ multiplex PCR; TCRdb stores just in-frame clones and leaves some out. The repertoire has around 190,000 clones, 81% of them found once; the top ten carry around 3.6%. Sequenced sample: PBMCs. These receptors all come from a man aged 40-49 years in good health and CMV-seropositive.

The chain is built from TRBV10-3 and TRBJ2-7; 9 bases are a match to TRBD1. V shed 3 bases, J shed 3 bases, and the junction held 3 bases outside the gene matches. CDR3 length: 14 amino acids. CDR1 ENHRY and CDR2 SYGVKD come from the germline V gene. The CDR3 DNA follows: TGTGCCATCAGTGATGGGACAGGGAACTACGAGCAGTACTTC. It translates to CAISDGTGNYEQYF.

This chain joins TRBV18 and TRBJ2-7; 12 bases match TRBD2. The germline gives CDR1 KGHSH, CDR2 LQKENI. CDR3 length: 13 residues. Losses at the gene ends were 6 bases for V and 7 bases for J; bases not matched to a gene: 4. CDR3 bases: TGTGCCAGCTCGAGACTAGCGGGAGAAGAGCAGTACTTC. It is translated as CASSRLAGEEQYF.

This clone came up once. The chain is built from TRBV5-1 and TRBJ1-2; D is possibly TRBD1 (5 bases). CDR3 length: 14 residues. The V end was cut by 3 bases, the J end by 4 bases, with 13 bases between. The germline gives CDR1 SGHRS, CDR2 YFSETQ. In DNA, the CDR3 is TGCGCCAGCAGCTCGTCGCAGGGTCCCTATGGCTACACCTTC. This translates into CASSSSQGPYGYTF. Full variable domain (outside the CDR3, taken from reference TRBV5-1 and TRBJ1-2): KAGVTQTPRYLIKTRGQQVTLSCSPISGHRSVSWYQQTPGQGLQFLFEYFSETQRNKGNFPGRFSGRQFSNSRSEMNVSTLELGDSALYLCASSSSQGPYGYTFGSGTRLTVV.

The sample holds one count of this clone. CDR3 amino acids: CASSSLNRGTEAFF. Here the CDR3 DNA reads TGTGCCAGCAGCTCCTTAAACAGGGGCACTGAAGCTTTCTTT. This chain connects TRBV7-9 to TRBJ1-1; 7 bases fit TRBD1. The CDR3 contains 14 residues. Germline CDR1 is SEHNR and CDR2 is FQNEAQ (reference sequence). V was clipped by 4 bases and J by 4 bases; unmatched bases: 6.

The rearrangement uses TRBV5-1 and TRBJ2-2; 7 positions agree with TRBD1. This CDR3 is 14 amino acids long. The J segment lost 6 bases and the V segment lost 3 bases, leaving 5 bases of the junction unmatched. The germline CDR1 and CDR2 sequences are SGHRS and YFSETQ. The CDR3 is CASSSDRVAGELFF. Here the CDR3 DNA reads TGCGCCAGCAGCTCAGACAGGGTAGCCGGGGAGCTGTTTTTT.

DNA of the CDR3: TGTGCCAGCAGTTACGTGACAGGGGGTAATTCACCCCTCCACTTT. It yields the protein CASSYVTGGNSPLHF. This chain connects TRBV6-5 to TRBJ1-6; 9 bases line up with TRBD1. CDR3 length equals 15 residues. Germline CDR1 is MNHEY and CDR2 is SVGAGI. V shed 2 bases, J shed 6 bases, and the junction held 2 bases outside the gene matches.

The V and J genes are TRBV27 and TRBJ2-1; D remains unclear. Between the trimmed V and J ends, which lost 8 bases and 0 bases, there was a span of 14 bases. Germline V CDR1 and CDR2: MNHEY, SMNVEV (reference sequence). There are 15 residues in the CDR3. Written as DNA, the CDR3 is TGTGCCAGCGGTCAACTCTCTATCTCCTACAATGAGCAGTTCTTC. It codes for CASGQLSISYNEQFF.

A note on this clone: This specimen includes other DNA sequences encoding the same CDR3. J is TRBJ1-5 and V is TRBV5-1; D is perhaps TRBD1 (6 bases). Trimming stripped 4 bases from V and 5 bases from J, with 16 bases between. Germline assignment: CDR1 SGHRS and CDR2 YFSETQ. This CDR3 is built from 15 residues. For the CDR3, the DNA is TGCGCCAGCAGCCGAACCACAGGGAGCCATCAGCCCCAGCATTTT. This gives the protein CASSRTTGSHQPQHF.

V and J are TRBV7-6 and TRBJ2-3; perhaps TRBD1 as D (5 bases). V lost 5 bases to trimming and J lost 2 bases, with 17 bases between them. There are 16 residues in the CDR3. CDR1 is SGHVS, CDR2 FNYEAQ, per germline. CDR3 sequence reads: CASSKRHRIFTDTQYF. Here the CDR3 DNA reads TGTGCCAGCAGCAAACGACACAGGATCTTCACAGATACGCAGTATTTT.

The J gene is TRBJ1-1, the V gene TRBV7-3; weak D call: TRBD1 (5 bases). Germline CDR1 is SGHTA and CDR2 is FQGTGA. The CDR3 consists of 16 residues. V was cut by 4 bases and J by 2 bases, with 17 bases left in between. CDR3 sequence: CASSSQGRARNTEAFF. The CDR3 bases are TGTGCCAGCAGCTCTCAAGGCAGGGCCCGTAACACTGAAGCTTTCTTT. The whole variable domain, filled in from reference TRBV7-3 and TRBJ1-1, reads GAGVSQTPSNKVTEKGKYVELRCDPISGHTALYWYRQSLGQGPEFLIYFQGTGAADDSGLPNDRFFAVRPEGSVSTLKIQRTERGDSAVYLCASSSQGRARNTEAFFGQGTRLTVV.

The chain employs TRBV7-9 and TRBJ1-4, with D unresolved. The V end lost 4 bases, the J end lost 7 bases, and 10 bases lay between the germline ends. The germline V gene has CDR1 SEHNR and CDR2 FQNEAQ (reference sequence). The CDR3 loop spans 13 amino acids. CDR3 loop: CASSSLEGEKLFF. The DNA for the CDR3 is TGTGCCAGCAGCTCTTTGGAGGGTGAAAAACTGTTTTTT.

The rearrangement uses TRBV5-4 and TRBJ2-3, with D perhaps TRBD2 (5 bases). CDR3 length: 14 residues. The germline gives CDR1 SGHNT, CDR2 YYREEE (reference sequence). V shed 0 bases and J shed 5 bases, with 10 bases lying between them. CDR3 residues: CASSLAGGGDTQYF. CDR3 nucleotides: TGTGCCAGCAGCTTGGCAGGAGGAGGAGATACGCAGTATTTT.

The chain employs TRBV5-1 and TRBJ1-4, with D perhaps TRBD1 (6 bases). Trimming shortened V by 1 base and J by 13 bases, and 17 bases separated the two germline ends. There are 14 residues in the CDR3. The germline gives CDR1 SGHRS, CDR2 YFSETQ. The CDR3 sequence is CASSLNTGTVGLFF. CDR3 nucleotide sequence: TGCGCCAGCAGCTTGAATACAGGGACGGTAGGACTGTTTTTT.